These T cell receptor beta chains were read from a single sample in a study of T cell changes during pregnancy in multiple sclerosis. Profiling relied on immunoSEQ multiplex PCR, and the TCRdb table lists in-frame clones only, not all of them. The profile shows over 50,000 clones, about 91% of them singletons. The starting material was peripheral blood, obtained after pregnancy. These receptors all stem from a female donor with multiple sclerosis, enrolled in a pregnancy study. Each CDR3 is given with its conserved first and last residue. A D gene is named only where the DNA matches it firmly. Only part of the rows carry a size: once, few, many, or a class if the clone is expanded.

CDR3nt	CDR3aa	abundance	len	v_gene	d_gene	j_gene
TGTGCCAGCAGTTTAGGAACGGTCGGGGAAAAACTGTTTTTT	CASSLGTVGEKLFF	.	14	TRBV28	.	TRBJ1-4
TGTGCCAGCAGCCAGAGACAGGATTACTACGAGCAGTACTTC	CASSQRQDYYEQYF	.	14	TRBV28	.	TRBJ2-7
TGCGCCAGCAGCCAGCTTACAGGAGTGGTGGCTGAAGCTTTCTTT	CASSQLTGVVAEAFF	.	15	TRBV5-1	.	TRBJ1-1
TGTGCCAGCAGCACCGACAGGGAAGAGACCCAGTACTTC	CASSTDREETQYF	.	13	TRBV7-6	TRBD1	TRBJ2-5
TGCGCCAGCAGCTTGGGGCCCGGGGAAAGAGGCGAGCAGTACTTC	CASSLGPGERGEQYF	.	15	TRBV5-1	.	TRBJ2-7
TGTGCCAGCAGCTTAGCTTGGGGGCCCCCGGTGGAAAAACTGTTTTTT	CASSLAWGPPVEKLFF	.	16	TRBV7-9	.	TRBJ1-4
TGTGCCAGCAGCCCACAACCACAGGGTTCCTCTGGCTACACCTTC	CASSPQPQGSSGYTF	.	15	TRBV9	.	TRBJ1-2
TGTGCCAGCAGCCTCTTTACCGGACAGGGGGCAGACTATGGCTACACCTTC	CASSLFTGQGADYGYTF	.	17	TRBV11-3	TRBD1	TRBJ1-2
TGTGCCAGCAGCAATAGACAGGGGGGGCGGGATACGCAGTATTTT	CASSNRQGGRDTQYF	.	15	TRBV2	TRBD1	TRBJ2-3
TGCGCCAGCAGCCCTTTCGGACAGGCAACTAATGAAAAACTGTTTTTT	CASSPFGQATNEKLFF	.	16	TRBV4-1	TRBD1	TRBJ1-4
TGTGCCAGCGGCGGACAGCGAGCCTACGAGCAGTACTTC	CASGGQRAYEQYF	.	13	TRBV25-1	.	TRBJ2-7
TGTGCCGGAAGACAGGGGTCCTACGAGCAGTACTTC	CAGRQGSYEQYF	.	12	TRBV2	TRBD1	TRBJ2-7
TGTGCCAGCAGCTTGGTTTGCAGGCCCCCTTTCTATAGCAATCAGCCCCAGCATTTT	CASSLVCRPPFYSNQPQHF	.	19	TRBV5-6	.	TRBJ1-5
TGTGCCAGCAGTATAACGACAGGAGTGAACACTGAAGCTTTCTTT	CASSITTGVNTEAFF	.	15	TRBV27	.	TRBJ1-1
TGTGCCAGCAGTGAGGAGGGGGCGCACAATGAGCAGTTCTTC	CASSEEGAHNEQFF	.	14	TRBV6-4	.	TRBJ2-1
TGCGCCAGCAGCTTGGCGGTTCTAGCGGGGGGGAGACAAGAGACCCAGTACTTC	CASSLAVLAGGRQETQYF	.	18	TRBV5-1	TRBD2	TRBJ2-5
TGTGCCAGCAGTGAGAGGAGGACAGCAAATGGCTACACCTTC	CASSERRTANGYTF	.	14	TRBV2	.	TRBJ1-2
TGTGCCAGCAGTGCCAGGTGGCCCCTCCACTTT	CASSARWPLHF	.	11	TRBV2	.	TRBJ1-6
TGCGCCAGCAGCGGCACCGGGACTAGGTCTTACGAGCAGTACTTC	CASSGTGTRSYEQYF	.	15	TRBV5-1	TRBD2	TRBJ2-7
TGTGCCAGCAGCTCGTGGACTCTTAGCTCCTACAATGAGCAGTTCTTC	CASSSWTLSSYNEQFF	once	16	TRBV5-4	.	TRBJ2-1
TGTGCCAGCAGGAAGGACAGGGGTGAAAAACTGTTTTTT	CASRKDRGEKLFF	.	13	TRBV2	TRBD1	TRBJ1-4
TGTGCCAGCAGTTACGTTTCAGGGGAAGAGCCCCAGCATTTT	CASSYVSGEEPQHF	.	14	TRBV6-6	.	TRBJ1-5
TGTGCCAGCAGCATCGCGAGTATGAACACTGAAGCTTTCTTT	CASSIASMNTEAFF	.	14	TRBV5-4	.	TRBJ1-1
TGTGCCAGCAGTAACAGGGTTGGTGCTCAGCCCCAGCATTTT	CASSNRVGAQPQHF	few	14	TRBV6-1	.	TRBJ1-5
TGCAGCGTTGTGCAGGGCACGGTTAATGAGCAGTTCTTC	CSVVQGTVNEQFF	.	13	TRBV29-1	.	TRBJ2-1
TGTGCCAGCTCAGGGGGACACGGCATTAGCACAGATACGCAGTATTTT	CASSGGHGISTDTQYF	.	16	TRBV18	.	TRBJ2-3
TGTGCCAGCAGTTCCCTAGAGCAAGACGAGCAGTACTTC	CASSSLEQDEQYF	.	13	TRBV6-5	.	TRBJ2-7
TGTGCCAGCAGCCCACGGGGGTCACAGCCCTACGAGCAGTACTTC	CASSPRGSQPYEQYF	.	15	TRBV13	.	TRBJ2-7
TGTGCCAGCTCACCACTTTCGGATCAGCCCCAGCATTTT	CASSPLSDQPQHF	.	13	TRBV18	.	TRBJ1-5
TGTGCCAGCAGCCCCCTCTTGACAGGGTCCAGGGAGACCCAGTACTTC	CASSPLLTGSRETQYF	.	16	TRBV7-9	TRBD1	TRBJ2-5
TGCGCCAGCAGCCAAGGATCGCTGTTACTCACTGAAGCTTTCTTT	CASSQGSLLLTEAFF	once	15	TRBV4-1	.	TRBJ1-1
TGCGCCAGCAGCTTGATTCAGGGACAGCCCCAGCATTTT	CASSLIQGQPQHF	.	13	TRBV5-1	.	TRBJ1-5
TGTGCCAGCAGTACTCGTAACTATGGCTACACCTTC	CASSTRNYGYTF	.	12	TRBV6-5	.	TRBJ1-2
TGTGCCAGCAGCTTGGCCATCGCGGAGAGCACAGATACGCAGTATTTT	CASSLAIAESTDTQYF	.	16	TRBV5-5	.	TRBJ2-3
TGCAGCGTTATGAGACAGGGGAGGGAAAAACTGTTTTTT	CSVMRQGREKLFF	.	13	TRBV29-1	TRBD1	TRBJ1-4
TGCGCCAGCAGCAGGCCCGGGACAGGGGGAGGGACTGAAGCTTTCTTT	CASSRPGTGGGTEAFF	.	16	TRBV5-1	TRBD1	TRBJ1-1
TGTGCCAGTAGCCTTTCCGGCACTGAAGCTTTCTTT	CASSLSGTEAFF	.	12	TRBV19	.	TRBJ1-1
TGTGCCTGGAGTGTCCCCAGCGGGGGGGCAGATACGCAGTATTTT	CAWSVPSGGADTQYF	.	15	TRBV30	TRBD2	TRBJ2-3
TGCAGCTTCCGAGTCGTGGGGGGAGATACGCAGTATTTT	CSFRVVGGDTQYF	.	13	TRBV29-1	.	TRBJ2-3